One sample yielded the 2 T cell receptor beta chains listed below, sequenced in a study of T-cell memory formation after mild COVID-19. TCRdb fed the 5' RACE reads into MiXCR, producing one record per CDR3 protein. The table shows 400,000 or so distinct CDR3 sequences, with roughly 21% occurring only once. Sequencing was carried out using PBMCs or a T cell subset sorted from them (not recorded which). Receptor source: an adult woman who had mild COVID-19 (a few samples of this study predate the infection). Cell type and time point are not known.

The genes are TRBV12-3 or TRBV12-4 and TRBJ2-7; 10 bases are shared with TRBD2. V dropped 5 bases and J dropped 4; count of bases not matched to a gene: 8. The CDR3 is 15 residues long. The CDR3 sequence is CASSRVGSGRYEQYF. The CDR3 DNA is TGTGCCAGCAGTCGGGTGGGTAGCGGGAGGTACGAGCAGTACTTC.

The rearrangement links TRBV29-1 to TRBJ2-7; 9 bases map to TRBD2. With V trimmed by 6 bases and J by 5 bases, 11 bases remained unmatched. The CDR3 has 14 amino acids. Looked up from germline, CDR1 is SQVTM and CDR2 is ANQGSEA. CDR3 DNA: TGCAGCGTCCCCCGTAGCGGGAGAGGGGACGAGCAGTACTTC. Translating gives CSVPRSGRGDEQYF.